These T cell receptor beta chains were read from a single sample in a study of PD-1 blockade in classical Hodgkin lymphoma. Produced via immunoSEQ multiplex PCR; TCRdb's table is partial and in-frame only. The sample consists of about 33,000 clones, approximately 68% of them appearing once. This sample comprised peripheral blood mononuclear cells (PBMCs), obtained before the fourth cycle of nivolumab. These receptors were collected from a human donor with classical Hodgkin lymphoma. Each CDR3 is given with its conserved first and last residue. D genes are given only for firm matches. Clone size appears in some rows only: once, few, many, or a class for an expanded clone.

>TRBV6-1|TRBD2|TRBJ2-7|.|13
TGTGCCAGCAGTGAAAGCGGGGCCTACGAGCAGTACTTC
CASSESGAYEQYF
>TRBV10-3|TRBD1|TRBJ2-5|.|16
TGTGCCATCAGTGAGGCAGAGACAGGGGTAATGGAGACCCAGTACTTC
CAISEAETGVMETQYF
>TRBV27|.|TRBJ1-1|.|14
TGTGCCAGCACCACGACAGGCCCGGGGACTGAAGCTTTCTTT
CASTTTGPGTEAFF
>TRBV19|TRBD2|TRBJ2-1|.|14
TGTGCCACCATAGAGGGAGGGGTATACAATGAGCAGTTCTTC
CATIEGGVYNEQFF
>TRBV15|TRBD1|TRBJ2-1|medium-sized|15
TGTGCCACCAGCAGACACAGGGGAAGCTACAATGAGCAGTTCTTC
CATSRHRGSYNEQFF
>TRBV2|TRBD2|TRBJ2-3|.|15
TGTGCCAGCAAAGATAGCGGGAGTAGGCCAGATACGCAGTATTTT
CASKDSGSRPDTQYF
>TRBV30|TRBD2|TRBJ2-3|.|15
TGTGCCTGGAGTCGAAAGGGACTAGCGGGAGGGACGCAGTATTTT
CAWSRKGLAGGTQYF
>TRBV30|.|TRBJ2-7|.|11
TGTGCCTGGAGTGTAAGCTACGAGCAGTACTTC
CAWSVSYEQYF
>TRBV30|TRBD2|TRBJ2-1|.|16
TGTGCCTGGAGTATTTCCCTAGCGGGTAGAAACAATGAGCAGTTCTTC
CAWSISLAGRNNEQFF
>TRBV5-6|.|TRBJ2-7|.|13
TGTGCCAGCAGCTTAGGGAACAACTACGAGCAGTACTTC
CASSLGNNYEQYF
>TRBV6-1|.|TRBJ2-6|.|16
TGTGCCAGCAGTGCATTCCAAGGGGTTGGGGCCAACGTCCTGACTTTC
CASSAFQGVGANVLTF
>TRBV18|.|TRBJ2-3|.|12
TGTGCCAGCTCACCAGGGACAGATACGCAGTATTTT
CASSPGTDTQYF
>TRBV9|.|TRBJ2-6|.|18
TGTGCCAGCAGCGACAAATGGGGGGCGCGTTCTGGGGCCAACGTCCTGACTTTC
CASSDKWGARSGANVLTF
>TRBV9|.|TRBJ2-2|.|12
TGTGCCAGCACCAAGAACACCGGGGAGCTGTTTTTT
CASTKNTGELFF
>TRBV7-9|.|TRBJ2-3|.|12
TGTGCCAGCAGCCAAGAGAGAGATACGCAGTATTTT
CASSQERDTQYF
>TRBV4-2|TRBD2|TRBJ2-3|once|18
TGTGCCAGCAGCCAAGAAGCGGGAGGGCTCCGATTCACAGATACGCAGTATTTT
CASSQEAGGLRFTDTQYF
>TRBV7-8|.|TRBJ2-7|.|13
TGTGCCAGCAGCTTAGCGACTGAATACGAGCAGTACTTC
CASSLATEYEQYF
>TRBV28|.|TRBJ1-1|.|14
TGTGCCAGCAGTTTCACAGGGTATGACACTGAAGCTTTCTTT
CASSFTGYDTEAFF
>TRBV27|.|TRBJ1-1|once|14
TGTGCCAGCAGCCCTTTCCGCTTGAACACTGAAGCTTTCTTT
CASSPFRLNTEAFF
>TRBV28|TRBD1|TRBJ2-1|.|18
TGTGCCAGCAGTTTAGTGACAGGGGGAAATGGTCCCTACAATGAGCAGTTCTTC
CASSLVTGGNGPYNEQFF
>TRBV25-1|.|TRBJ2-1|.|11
TGTGCCAGCACGGACTATCATGAGCAGTTCTTC
CASTDYHEQFF